This T cell receptor (beta chain) was profiled in a study of T cell repertoires in cytomegalovirus infection. The study's findings and limits: The response measured ex vivo was dominated by TCR beta clonotypes (HLA-C-restricted and CMV-specific).

The CDR3 covers 13 residues. Germline CDR1 and CDR2: DFQATT and SNEGSKA (reference sequence). V lost 3 bases, J lost 6 bases, and 12 bases lay in between. Regarding this clonotype: As yet, its antigen is unknown.

TCRdb passed the reads through MiXCR, listing each CDR3 protein once. This sample has 150,000 to 200,000 distinct CDR3 sequences, with around 15% found just once. The V gene is TRBV20-1, the J gene TRBJ1-5; D might be TRBD1 (5 bases). The specimen was PBMCs. The receptor's source is a human donor in good health (CMV status not recorded). Some clones in this sample may be carry-over from other donors' samples. CDR3 nucleotides: TGCAGTGCTAGCCCTGGGGGAGGTCAGCCCCAGCATTTT. Residues: CSASPGGGQPQHF.